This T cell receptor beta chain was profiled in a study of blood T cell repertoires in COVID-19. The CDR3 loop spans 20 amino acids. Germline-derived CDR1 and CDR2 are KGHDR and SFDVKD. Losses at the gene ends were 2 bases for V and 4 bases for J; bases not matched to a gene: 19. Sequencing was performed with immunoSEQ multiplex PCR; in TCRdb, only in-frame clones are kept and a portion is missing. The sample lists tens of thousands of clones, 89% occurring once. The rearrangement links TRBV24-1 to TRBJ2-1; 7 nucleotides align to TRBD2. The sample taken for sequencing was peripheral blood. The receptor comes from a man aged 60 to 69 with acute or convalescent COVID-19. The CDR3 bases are TGTGCCACCAGTGATTCCCCCTGGTCGGGGGGACGACCTTTATACAATGAGCAGTTCTTC. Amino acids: CATSDSPWSGGRPLYNEQFF.